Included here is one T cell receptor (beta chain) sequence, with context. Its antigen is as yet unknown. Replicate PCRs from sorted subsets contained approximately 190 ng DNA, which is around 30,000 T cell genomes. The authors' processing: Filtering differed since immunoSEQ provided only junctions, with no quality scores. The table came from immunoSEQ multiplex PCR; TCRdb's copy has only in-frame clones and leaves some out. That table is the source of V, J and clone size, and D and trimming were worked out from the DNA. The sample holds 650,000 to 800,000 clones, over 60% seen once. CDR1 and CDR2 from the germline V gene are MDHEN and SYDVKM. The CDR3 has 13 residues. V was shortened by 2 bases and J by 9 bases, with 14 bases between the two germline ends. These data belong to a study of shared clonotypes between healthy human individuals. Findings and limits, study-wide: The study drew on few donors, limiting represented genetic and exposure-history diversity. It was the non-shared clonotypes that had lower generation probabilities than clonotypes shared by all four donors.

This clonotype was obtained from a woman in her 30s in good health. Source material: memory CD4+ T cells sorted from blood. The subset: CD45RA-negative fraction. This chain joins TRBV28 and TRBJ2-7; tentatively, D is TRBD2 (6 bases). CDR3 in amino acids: CASSLAPSRGQYF. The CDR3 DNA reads TGTGCCAGCAGTTTAGCCCCCTCGCGGGGGCAGTACTTC.